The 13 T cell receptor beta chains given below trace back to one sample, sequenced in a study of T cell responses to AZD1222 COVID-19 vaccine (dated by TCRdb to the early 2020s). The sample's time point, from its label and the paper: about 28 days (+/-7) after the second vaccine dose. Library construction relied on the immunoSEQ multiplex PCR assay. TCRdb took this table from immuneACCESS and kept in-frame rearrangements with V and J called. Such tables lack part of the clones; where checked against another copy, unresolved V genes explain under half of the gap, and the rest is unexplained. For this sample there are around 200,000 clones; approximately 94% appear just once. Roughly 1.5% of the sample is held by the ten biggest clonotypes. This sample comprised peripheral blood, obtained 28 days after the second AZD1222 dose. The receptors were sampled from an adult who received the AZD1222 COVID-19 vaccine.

The CDR3 spells CASSQGLAGSAGELFF. The CDR3 nucleotides read TGCGCCAGCAGCCAAGGACTAGCGGGAAGCGCCGGGGAGCTGTTTTTT. The chain carries TRBV5-1 and TRBJ2-2, with 12 bases identical to TRBD2. The germline CDR1 and CDR2 sequences are SGHRS and YFSETQ. The CDR3 is made up of 16 amino acids. J gave up 6 bases and V 4 bases, and 7 bases lay outside the gene matches. Combining the CDR3 with reference TRBV5-1 and TRBJ2-2 gives the whole variable domain KAGVTQTPRYLIKTRGQQVTLSCSPISGHRSVSWYQQTPGQGLQFLFEYFSETQRNKGNFPGRFSGRQFSNSRSEMNVSTLELGDSALYLCASSQGLAGSAGELFFGEGSRLTVL.

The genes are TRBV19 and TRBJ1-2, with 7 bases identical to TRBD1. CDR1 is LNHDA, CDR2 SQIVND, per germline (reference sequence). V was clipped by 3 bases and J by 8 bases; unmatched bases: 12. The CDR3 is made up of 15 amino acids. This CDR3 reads CASSIMRQGGGGYTF. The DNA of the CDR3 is TGTGCCAGTAGTATCATGAGACAGGGTGGCGGCGGCTACACCTTC.

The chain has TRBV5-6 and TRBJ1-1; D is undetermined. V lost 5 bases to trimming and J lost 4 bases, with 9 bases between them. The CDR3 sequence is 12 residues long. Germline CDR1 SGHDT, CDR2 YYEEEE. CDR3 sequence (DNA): TGTGCCAGCAGGAGCCGTGGCACTGAAGCTTTCTTT. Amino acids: CASRSRGTEAFF.

CDR3 sequence: CASSQVTGAIYGYTF. CDR3 coding DNA: TGCGCCAGCAGCCAAGTTACAGGGGCGATATATGGCTACACCTTC. The chain employs TRBV4-3 and TRBJ1-2, with 7 bases aligning to TRBD1. Trimming removed 1 base from V and 5 bases from J; junction bases left unmatched: 7. From germline, CDR1 is LGHNA and CDR2 YSLEER. The CDR3 has 15 residues.

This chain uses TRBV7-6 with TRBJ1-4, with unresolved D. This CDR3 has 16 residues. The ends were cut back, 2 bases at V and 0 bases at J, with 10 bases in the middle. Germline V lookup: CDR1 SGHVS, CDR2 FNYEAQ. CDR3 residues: CASSLLGGTTNEKLFF. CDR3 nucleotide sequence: TGTGCCAGCAGCTTACTTGGCGGGACAACTAATGAAAAACTGTTTTTT.

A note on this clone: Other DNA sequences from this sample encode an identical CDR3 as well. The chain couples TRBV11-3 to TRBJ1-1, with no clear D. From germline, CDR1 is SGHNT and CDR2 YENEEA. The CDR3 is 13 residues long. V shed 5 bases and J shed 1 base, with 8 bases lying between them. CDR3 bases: TGTGCCAGCAGCCTAACGAGGAACACTGAAGCTTTCTTT. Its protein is CASSLTRNTEAFF.

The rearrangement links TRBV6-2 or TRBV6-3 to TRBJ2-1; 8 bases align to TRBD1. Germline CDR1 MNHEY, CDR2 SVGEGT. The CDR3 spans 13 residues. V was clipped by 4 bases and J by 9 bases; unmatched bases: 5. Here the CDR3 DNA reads TGTGCCAGCAGTTGGGGGACAGGCCTTGAGCAGTTCTTC. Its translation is CASSWGTGLEQFF.

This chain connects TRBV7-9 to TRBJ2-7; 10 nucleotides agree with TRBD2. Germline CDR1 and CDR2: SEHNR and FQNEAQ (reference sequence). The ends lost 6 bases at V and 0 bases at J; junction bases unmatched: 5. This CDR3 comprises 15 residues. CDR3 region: CASRAGLADSYEQYF. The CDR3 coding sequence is TGTGCCAGCAGGGCTGGACTAGCGGACTCCTACGAGCAGTACTTC.

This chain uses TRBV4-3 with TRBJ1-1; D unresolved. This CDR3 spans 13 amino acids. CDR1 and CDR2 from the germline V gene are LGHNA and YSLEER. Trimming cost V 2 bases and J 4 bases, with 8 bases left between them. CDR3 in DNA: TGCGCCAGCAGCCAAACGGGAATCACTGAAGCTTTCTTT. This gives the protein CASSQTGITEAFF.

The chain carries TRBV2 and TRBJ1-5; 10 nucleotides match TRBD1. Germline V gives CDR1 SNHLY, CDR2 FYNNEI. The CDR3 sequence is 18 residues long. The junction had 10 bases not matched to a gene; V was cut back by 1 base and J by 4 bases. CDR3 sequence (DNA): TGTGCCAGCAGTGAAGGTAGGGCACGGACAGGGGGAAATCAGCCCCAGCATTTT. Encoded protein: CASSEGRARTGGNQPQHF. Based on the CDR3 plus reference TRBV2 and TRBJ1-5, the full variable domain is EPEVTQTPSHQVTQMGQEVILRCVPISNHLYFYWYRQILGQKVEFLVSFYNNEISEKSEIFDDQFSVERPDGSNFTLKIRSTKLEDSAMYFCASSEGRARTGGNQPQHFGDGTRLSIL.

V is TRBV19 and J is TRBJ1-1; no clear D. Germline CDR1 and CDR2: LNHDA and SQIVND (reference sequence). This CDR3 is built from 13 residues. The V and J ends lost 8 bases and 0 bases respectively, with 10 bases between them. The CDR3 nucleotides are TGTGCCAGTCGAAACAGAGTGAACACTGAAGCTTTCTTT. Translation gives CASRNRVNTEAFF.

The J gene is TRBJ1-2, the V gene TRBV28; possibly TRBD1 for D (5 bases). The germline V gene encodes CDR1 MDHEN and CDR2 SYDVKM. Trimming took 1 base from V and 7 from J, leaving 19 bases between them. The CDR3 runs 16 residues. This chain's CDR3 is CASSLFSQRARAGYTF. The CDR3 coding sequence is TGTGCCAGCAGTTTATTTTCCCAGCGGGCCAGGGCTGGCTACACCTTC.

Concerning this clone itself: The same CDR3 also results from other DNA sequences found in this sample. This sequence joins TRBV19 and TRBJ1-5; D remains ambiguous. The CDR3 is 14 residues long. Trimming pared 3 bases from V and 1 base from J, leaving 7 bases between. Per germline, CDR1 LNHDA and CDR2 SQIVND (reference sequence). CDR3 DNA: TGTGCCAGTAGTATCGGATACAGCAATCAGCCCCAGCATTTT. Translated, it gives CASSIGYSNQPQHF.